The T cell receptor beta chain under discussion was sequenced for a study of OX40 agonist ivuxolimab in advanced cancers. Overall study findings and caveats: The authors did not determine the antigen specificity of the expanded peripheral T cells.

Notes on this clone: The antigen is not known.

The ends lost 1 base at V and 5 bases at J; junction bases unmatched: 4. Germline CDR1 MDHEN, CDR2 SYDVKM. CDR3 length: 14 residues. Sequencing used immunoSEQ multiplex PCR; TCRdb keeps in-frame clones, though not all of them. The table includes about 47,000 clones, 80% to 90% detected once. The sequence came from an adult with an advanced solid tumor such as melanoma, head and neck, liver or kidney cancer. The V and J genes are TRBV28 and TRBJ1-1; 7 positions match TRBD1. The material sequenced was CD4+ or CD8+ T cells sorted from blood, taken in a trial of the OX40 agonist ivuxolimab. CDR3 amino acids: CASSLSQGDTEAFF. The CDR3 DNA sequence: TGTGCCAGCAGTTTATCTCAGGGGGATACTGAAGCTTTCTTT.